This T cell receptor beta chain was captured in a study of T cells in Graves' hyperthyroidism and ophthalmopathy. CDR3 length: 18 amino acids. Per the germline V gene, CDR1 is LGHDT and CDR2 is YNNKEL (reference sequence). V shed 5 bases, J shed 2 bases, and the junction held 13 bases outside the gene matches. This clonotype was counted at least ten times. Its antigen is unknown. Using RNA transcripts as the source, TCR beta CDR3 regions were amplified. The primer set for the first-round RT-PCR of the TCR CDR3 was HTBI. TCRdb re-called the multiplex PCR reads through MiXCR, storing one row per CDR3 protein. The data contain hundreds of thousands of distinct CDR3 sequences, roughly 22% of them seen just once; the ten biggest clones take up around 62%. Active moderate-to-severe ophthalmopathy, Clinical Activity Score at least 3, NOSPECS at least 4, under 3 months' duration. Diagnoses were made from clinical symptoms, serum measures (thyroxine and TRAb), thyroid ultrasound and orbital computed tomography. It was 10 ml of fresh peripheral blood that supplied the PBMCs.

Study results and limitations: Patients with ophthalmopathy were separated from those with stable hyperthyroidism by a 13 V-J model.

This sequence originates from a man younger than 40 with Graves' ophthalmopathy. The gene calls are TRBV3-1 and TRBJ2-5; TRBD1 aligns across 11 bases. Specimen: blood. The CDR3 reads CASSYPGQGARLQETQYF. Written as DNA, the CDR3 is TGTGCCAGCAGCTACCCCGGACAGGGGGCGAGGCTACAAGAGACCCAGTACTTC.